Here is one T cell receptor (beta chain) with its context. The data belong to a study of T cells in Graves' hyperthyroidism and ophthalmopathy. The germline V gene encodes CDR1 LNHDA and CDR2 SQIVND (reference sequence). The CDR3 loop spans 15 amino acids. The V end lost 7 bases, the J end lost 1 base, and 16 bases lay between the germline ends. Researchers amplified the TCR beta CDR3 regions from RNA transcripts. Researchers ran a first-round RT-PCR on the TCR CDR3 using the HTBI primer set. TCRdb processed the multiplex PCR reads anew with MiXCR; each CDR3 protein has one entry. Of approximately 600,000 distinct CDR3 sequences listed, more than 20% are singletons.

The sequence was obtained from a man aged 30 to 45 with Graves' ophthalmopathy. The sequenced sample was blood. The chain links TRBV19 to TRBJ1-1, with D tentatively TRBD1 (6 bases). The CDR3, as DNA: TGTGCCAGTACGGGGGGCTCCCAAGGGAACACTGAAGCTTTCTTT. Translating gives CASTGGSQGNTEAFF.